The 19 T cell receptor beta chains below were found in one sample sequenced in a study of technical replicates of blood from several donors. Libraries were prepared by immunoSEQ multiplex PCR; TCRdb keeps only in-frame clonotypes and omits some of them. The sample records about 84,000 clones, around 97% being singletons. The material sequenced was T cells isolated from PBMCs. Receptors originate from a human donor in good health.

The CDR3 DNA reads TGTGCCAGCTCACCACTTCCCACCACCGGGACAGGGCCCTACGAGCAGTACTTC. Its translation is CASSPLPTTGTGPYEQYF. V and J are TRBV18 and TRBJ2-7; 9 nucleotides match TRBD1. This CDR3 has 18 amino acids. The V segment lost 1 base and the J segment 2 bases; nucleotides outside the gene matches: 12. Germline lookup yields CDR1 KGHSH and CDR2 LQKENI. The full variable domain, completed using reference TRBV18 and TRBJ2-7, is NAGVMQNPRHLVRRRGQEARLRCSPMKGHSHVYWYRQLPEEGLKFMVYLQKENIIDESGMPKERFSAEFPKEGPSILRIQQVVRGDSAAYFCASSPLPTTGTGPYEQYFGPGTRLTVT.

J is TRBJ1-1 and V is TRBV30; D might be TRBD1 (5 bases). Per germline, CDR1 GTSNPN and CDR2 SVGIG (reference sequence). The ends were cut back, 4 bases at V and 4 bases at J, with 10 bases in the middle. The CDR3 spans 12 residues. DNA of the CDR3: TGTGCCTGGACGACGGGGGGCACTGAAGCTTTCTTT. Encoded protein: CAWTTGGTEAFF.

The chain joins TRBV4-1 to TRBJ1-4; no firm D call. CDR1 MGHRA and CDR2 YSYEKL come from the germline V gene. The CDR3 spans 16 residues. V lost 1 base and J 0 bases, leaving 9 bases between the germline ends. CDR3 DNA: TGCGCCAGCAGCCAAGTTTCCGGGACAACTAATGAAAAACTGTTTTTT. It translates to CASSQVSGTTNEKLFF.

The chain combines TRBV5-4 with TRBJ2-5; 10 bases fit TRBD2. The CDR3 sequence is 18 residues long. Looked up from germline, CDR1 is SGHNT and CDR2 is YYREEE (reference sequence). V lost 2 bases and J lost 4; bases outside the gene matches: 14. CDR3 residues: CASSFWSGGAGEVETQYF. CDR3 coding DNA: TGTGCCAGCAGCTTTTGGAGCGGGGGGGCCGGCGAGGTAGAGACCCAGTACTTC.

V is TRBV18 and J is TRBJ2-7, with TRBD1 matching 9 bases. CDR3 length: 19 amino acids. Germline V gene data show CDR1 as KGHSH and CDR2 as LQKENI. V shed 3 bases and J 0 bases; nucleotides not matched to a gene: 15. The CDR3 region is CASSPQRRDGTGSSYEQYF. CDR3 coding DNA: TGTGCCAGCTCACCCCAACGTAGGGACGGGACAGGGAGCTCCTACGAGCAGTACTTC.

V and J are TRBV2 and TRBJ2-7; a possible D gene is TRBD1 (6 bases). V was trimmed by 5 bases and J by 7 bases, leaving 18 bases between them. This CDR3 spans 14 amino acids. Germline-derived CDR1 and CDR2 are SNHLY and FYNNEI. The CDR3 region is CASSQQGPLGEQYF. DNA for the CDR3: TGTGCCAGCAGTCAACAGGGTCCTCTTGGGGAGCAGTACTTC.

The rearrangement uses TRBV29-1 and TRBJ2-7, with a tentative D call TRBD2 (5 bases). CDR1 and CDR2 (germline): SQVTM, ANQGSEA. The CDR3 runs to 13 residues. V lost 6 bases and J lost 1, with 13 bases in between. CDR3 DNA sequence: TGCAGCGTCATCACGGCGGGTTCCTACGAGCAGTACTTC. Its translation is CSVITAGSYEQYF.

The chain couples TRBV7-9 to TRBJ1-2, with D maybe TRBD1 (6 bases). The CDR3 extends over 16 amino acids. CDR1 SEHNR and CDR2 FQNEAQ come from the germline V gene (reference sequence). V was cut by 4 bases and J by 5 bases, with 20 bases left in between. The CDR3 is CASSSAEQGGGYGYTF. The CDR3 DNA is TGTGCCAGCAGCTCCGCCGAACAGGGCGGTGGTTATGGCTACACCTTC.

The CDR3 spells CASSQDGVGGGARSPEAFF. As DNA, the CDR3 is TGTGCCAGCAGCCAAGACGGGGTTGGAGGAGGGGCTCGTTCCCCTGAAGCTTTCTTT. The chain carries TRBV4-2 and TRBJ1-1, with a tentative D call TRBD1 (5 bases). This CDR3 is built from 19 residues. V was cut by 0 bases and J by 6 bases, with 26 bases left in between. CDR1 LGHNA and CDR2 YNFKEQ come from the germline V gene.

V usage is TRBV5-1 and J usage is TRBJ2-3, with D tentatively TRBD2 (7 bases). The CDR3 has 17 residues. The germline gives CDR1 SGHRS, CDR2 YFSETQ. V was shortened by 4 bases and J by 0 bases, with 18 bases between the two germline ends. CDR3 in amino acids: CASSPTPGGQSTDTQYF. DNA for the CDR3: TGCGCCAGCAGCCCGACCCCGGGGGGCCAAAGCACAGATACGCAGTATTTT. Filled out from reference TRBV5-1 and TRBJ2-3, the complete variable domain reads KAGVTQTPRYLIKTRGQQVTLSCSPISGHRSVSWYQQTPGQGLQFLFEYFSETQRNKGNFPGRFSGRQFSNSRSEMNVSTLELGDSALYLCASSPTPGGQSTDTQYFGPGTRLTVL.

In this sample, this clone turned up once. The chain has TRBV19 and TRBJ1-1; D is undetermined. From germline, CDR1 is LNHDA and CDR2 SQIVND (reference sequence). The CDR3 consists of 12 residues. V lost 4 bases, J lost 2 bases, and 5 bases lay in between. CDR3 sequence (DNA): TGTGCCAGTAGTACGGTCAACACTGAAGCTTTCTTT. Its protein product is CASSTVNTEAFF.

The V gene is TRBV11-3, the J gene TRBJ1-3; D remains ambiguous. Germline V gives CDR1 SGHNT, CDR2 YENEEA. Between the trimmed V and J ends, which lost 3 bases and 1 base, there was a span of 7 bases. The CDR3 has 14 residues. CDR3 in amino acids: CASSLGGSGNTIYF. In DNA form, the CDR3 reads TGTGCCAGCAGCTTGGGAGGGTCTGGAAACACCATATATTTT.

The chain carries TRBV11-1 and TRBJ1-1; a weak D match, TRBD1 (6 bases). The CDR3 spans 17 residues. V dropped 2 bases and J dropped 1 base, with 17 bases sitting between them. Per the germline V gene, CDR1 is SGHAT and CDR2 is FQDESV (reference sequence). The CDR3 here is CASSLSQGSPRNTEAFF. The CDR3 DNA follows: TGTGCCAGCAGCTTATCTCAGGGGTCACCAAGGAACACTGAAGCTTTCTTT.

The chain combines TRBV6-1 with TRBJ1-5; 10 nucleotides line up with TRBD1. This CDR3 has 15 residues. V lost 6 bases, J lost 5 bases, and 7 bases stayed unmatched. The germline V gene encodes CDR1 MNHNS and CDR2 SASEGT. The CDR3, as DNA: TGTGCCAGCAGCCCGACAGGGGGCGACTATCAGCCCCAGCATTTT. Translation gives CASSPTGGDYQPQHF.

The chain has TRBV30 and TRBJ1-1, with unresolved D. The germline V gene encodes CDR1 GTSNPN and CDR2 SVGIG (reference sequence). The CDR3 runs 12 residues. V lost 8 bases and J lost 1, with 11 bases in between. The CDR3 reads CAGHGENTEAFF. CDR3 sequence (DNA): TGTGCCGGGCACGGTGAGAACACTGAAGCTTTCTTT.

The chain links TRBV6-5 to TRBJ1-2; maybe TRBD1 (5 bases). The CDR3 spans 15 residues. The V and J ends lost 2 bases and 6 bases respectively, with 16 bases between them. Germline V CDR1 and CDR2: MNHEY, SVGAGI. The CDR3 is CASSYDGSRVHGYTF. The CDR3 DNA is TGTGCCAGCAGTTACGACGGGAGCAGGGTTCATGGCTACACCTTC.

V usage is TRBV6-6 and J usage is TRBJ1-5, with a weak D call TRBD1 (5 bases). The V gene lost 5 bases and the J gene lost 4 bases, with 12 bases spanning the gap. This CDR3 contains 14 residues. CDR1 is MNHNY and CDR2 is SVGAGI in the germline V gene (reference sequence). Here the CDR3 DNA reads TGTGCCAGCAGTCCAACGGAGGGGAATCAGCCCCAGCATTTT. It yields the protein CASSPTEGNQPQHF.

V is TRBV12-2 and J is TRBJ2-3; the table's D call of TRBD2 was not tested on the DNA. TRBV12-2 is a documented pseudogene. The CDR3 contains 16 residues. The CDR3 region is CASRLGSGRGEDTQYF. CDR3 DNA sequence: TGTGCAAGTCGCTTAGGTAGCGGGAGGGGGGAAGATACGCAGTATTTT.

The chain employs TRBV7-9 and TRBJ2-2; a weak D match, TRBD1 (5 bases). This CDR3 comprises 14 residues. V was clipped by 3 bases and J by 5 bases, with 10 bases between them. In germline, CDR1 is SEHNR, CDR2 FQNEAQ (reference sequence). CDR3 sequence: CASSLISGTGELFF. DNA of the CDR3: TGTGCCAGCAGCTTGATATCAGGGACCGGGGAGCTGTTTTTT.